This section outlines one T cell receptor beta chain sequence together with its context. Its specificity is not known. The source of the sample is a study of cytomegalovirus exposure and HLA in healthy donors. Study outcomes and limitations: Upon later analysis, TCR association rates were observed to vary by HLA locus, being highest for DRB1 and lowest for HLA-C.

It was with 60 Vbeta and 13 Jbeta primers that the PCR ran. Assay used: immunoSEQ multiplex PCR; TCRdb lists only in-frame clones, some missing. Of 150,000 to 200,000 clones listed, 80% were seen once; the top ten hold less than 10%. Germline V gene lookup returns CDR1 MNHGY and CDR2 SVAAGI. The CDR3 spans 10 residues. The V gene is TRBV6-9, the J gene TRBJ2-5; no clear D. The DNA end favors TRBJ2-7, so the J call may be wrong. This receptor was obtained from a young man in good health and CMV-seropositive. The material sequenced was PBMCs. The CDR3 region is CATWLHEQYF. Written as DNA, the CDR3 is TGTGCCACCTGGTTGCACGAGCAGTACTTC.